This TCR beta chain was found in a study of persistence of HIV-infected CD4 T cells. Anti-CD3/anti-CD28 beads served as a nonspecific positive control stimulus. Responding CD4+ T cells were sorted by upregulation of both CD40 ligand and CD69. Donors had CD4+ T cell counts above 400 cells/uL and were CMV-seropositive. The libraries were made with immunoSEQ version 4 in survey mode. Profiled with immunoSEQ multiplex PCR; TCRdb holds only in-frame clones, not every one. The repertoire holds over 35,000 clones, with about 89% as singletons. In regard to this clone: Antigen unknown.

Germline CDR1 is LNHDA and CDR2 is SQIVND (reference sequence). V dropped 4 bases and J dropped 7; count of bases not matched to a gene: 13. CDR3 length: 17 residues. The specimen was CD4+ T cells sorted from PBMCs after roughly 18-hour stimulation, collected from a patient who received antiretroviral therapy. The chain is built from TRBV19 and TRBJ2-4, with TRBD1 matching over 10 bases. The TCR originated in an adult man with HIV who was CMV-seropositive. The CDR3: CASSRRGQGTQRNIQYF. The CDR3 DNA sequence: TGTGCCAGTAGTAGGAGGGGACAGGGGACCCAAAGGAACATTCAGTACTTC.